These 5 T cell receptor beta chains came from one sample sequenced in a study of spatial heterogeneity in lung cancer (dated by TCRdb to about 2019). What this sample's time point label stands for: sample taken at primary tumor resection. Whole RNA extracted from tumor and nontumor lung tissue, or from cryopreserved PBMC samples, was used for TCR sequencing without cell sorting. The library was prepared using 5' RACE. TCRdb shows the sequencer as NextSeq 500. The raw public reads went through TCRdb reprocessing: fastp at Q25, MiXCR clone calling, in-frame beta chains kept. Rows are combined by CDR3 protein, so each entry shows the most common genes and DNA. The sample table contains roughly 91,000 distinct CDR3 sequences; only one count was recorded for around 21% of them. The top ten constitute about 6.6% of the sample. Sequencing used PBMCs, obtained at surgery. These receptors all come from a male donor with early-stage non-small cell lung cancer.

This clonotype was seen only a few times. This chain links TRBV21-1 with TRBJ2-1; the DNA was not compared with TRBD2, the D call given in the table. TRBV21-1 constitutes a pseudogene. The CDR3 spans 16 residues. CDR3 sequence: CASSKAGTSDYNEQFF. DNA of the CDR3: TGTGCCAGCAGCAAAGCCGGGACTAGCGATTACAATGAGCAGTTCTTC.

This clonotype came up a few times. The V call is TRBV29-1, the J call TRBJ2-7; tentative D call: TRBD2 (6 bases). Germline V gene lookup returns CDR1 SQVTM and CDR2 ANQGSEA. This CDR3 is 11 amino acids long. The V and J ends lost 4 bases and 6 bases respectively, with 10 bases between them. CDR3 sequence (DNA): TGCAGCGTTGGGGGGGATCCCGAGCAGTACTTC. It translates to CSVGGDPEQYF.

This clonotype was found many times. The chain combines TRBV12-5 with TRBJ2-3; unclear D gene. V was shortened by 1 base and J by 2 bases, with 7 bases between the two germline ends. Germline V gives CDR1 LGHNT, CDR2 FRNRAP. There are 14 residues in the CDR3. The CDR3 protein is CASGLAWDTDTQYF. The CDR3 coding sequence is TGTGCTAGTGGTTTGGCATGGGACACAGATACGCAGTATTTT.

The chain joins TRBV11-2 to TRBJ2-1; D may be TRBD1 (6 bases). The V and J ends lost 0 bases and 9 bases respectively, with 15 bases between them. CDR3 length equals 15 residues. Germline V gives CDR1 SGHAT, CDR2 FQNNGV. The CDR3 loop reads CASSLDRVQGLEQFF. DNA of the CDR3: TGTGCCAGCAGCTTAGATCGGGTACAGGGTCTTGAGCAGTTCTTC.

The CDR3 sequence is CASSITGRVTNYGYTF. CDR3 in DNA: TGTGCCAGTAGTATAACCGGCAGGGTGACTAACTATGGCTACACCTTC. J is TRBJ1-2 and V is TRBV19, with D perhaps TRBD1 (5 bases). The V gene lost 2 bases and the J gene lost 0 bases, with 13 bases spanning the gap. CDR1 and CDR2 from the germline V gene are LNHDA and SQIVND (reference sequence). The CDR3 extends over 16 amino acids.